The rows below give T cell receptor beta chains drawn from one sample of a study of cytomegalovirus exposure and HLA in healthy donors. Libraries were prepared by immunoSEQ multiplex PCR; TCRdb keeps only in-frame clonotypes and omits some of them. This repertoire shows some 100,000 clones, 84% found once; its top ten account for about 1.2%. Sequencing was carried out using PBMCs. The receptor set was obtained from a woman between 18 and 29 years old in good health and CMV-seronegative. The CDR3 runs from the conserved cysteine through the conserved F or W. Fields, in order: J gene, D gene, clone size, V gene, CDR3 protein, CDR3 DNA. D genes are given only for firm matches. Clone size is shown for a subset of rows, as once, few, many or a class of expanded clone.

J gene: TRBJ2-3; D gene: NA; clone size: NA; V gene: TRBV7-2; CDR3 protein: CASSPTRGGDTQYF; CDR3 DNA: TGTGCCAGCAGCCCGACTAGAGGGGGCGATACGCAGTATTTT
J gene: TRBJ2-7; D gene: NA; clone size: NA; V gene: TRBV30; CDR3 protein: CAHGQLYEQYF; CDR3 DNA: TGTGCCCACGGACAGCTCTACGAGCAGTACTTC
J gene: TRBJ2-3; D gene: TRBD2; clone size: NA; V gene: TRBV10-3; CDR3 protein: CAISESGLAGGADTQYF; CDR3 DNA: TGTGCCATCAGTGAGTCTGGACTAGCGGGGGGCGCAGATACGCAGTATTTT
J gene: TRBJ1-2; D gene: NA; clone size: NA; V gene: TRBV6-6; CDR3 protein: CASSYSGGADGYTF; CDR3 DNA: TGTGCCAGCAGTTACTCGGGGGGAGCCGATGGCTACACCTTC
J gene: TRBJ2-5; D gene: NA; clone size: NA; V gene: TRBV7-8; CDR3 protein: CASSLVIGTRETQYF; CDR3 DNA: TGTGCCAGCAGCTTAGTAATCGGGACTCGGGAGACCCAGTACTTC
J gene: TRBJ1-1; D gene: NA; clone size: NA; V gene: TRBV9; CDR3 protein: CASSVGQHTEAFF; CDR3 DNA: TGTGCCAGCAGCGTAGGACAGCACACTGAAGCTTTCTTT
J gene: TRBJ2-1; D gene: TRBD1; clone size: NA; V gene: TRBV4-1; CDR3 protein: CASSHRQGAGSDEFF; CDR3 DNA: TGCGCCAGCAGCCATCGACAGGGGGCTGGAAGCGACGAGTTCTTC
J gene: TRBJ2-2; D gene: TRBD2; clone size: NA; V gene: TRBV9; CDR3 protein: CASSVGVGAGANTGELFF; CDR3 DNA: TGTGCCAGCAGCGTAGGGGTTGGGGCGGGAGCGAACACCGGGGAGCTGTTTTTT
J gene: TRBJ1-1; D gene: TRBD1; clone size: NA; V gene: TRBV5-1; CDR3 protein: CASSLGNRGGTEAFF; CDR3 DNA: TGCGCCAGCAGCTTGGGTAACAGGGGCGGCACTGAAGCTTTCTTT
J gene: TRBJ2-1; D gene: NA; clone size: NA; V gene: TRBV9; CDR3 protein: CASSVVNYNEQFF; CDR3 DNA: TGTGCCAGCAGCGTAGTTAATTACAATGAGCAGTTCTTC
J gene: TRBJ1-2; D gene: TRBD1; clone size: NA; V gene: TRBV4-1; CDR3 protein: CASSQEEGQGYYGYTF; CDR3 DNA: TGCGCCAGCAGCCAAGAAGAGGGACAGGGGTACTATGGCTACACCTTC
J gene: TRBJ2-7; D gene: NA; clone size: NA; V gene: TRBV5-1; CDR3 protein: CASSFRGGTYEQYF; CDR3 DNA: TGCGCCAGCAGCTTCAGGGGTGGGACCTACGAGCAGTACTTC
J gene: TRBJ1-2; D gene: NA; clone size: NA; V gene: TRBV28; CDR3 protein: CASSTGRPSGGYTF; CDR3 DNA: TGTGCCAGCAGTACAGGCCGGCCGTCTGGTGGCTACACCTTC
J gene: TRBJ1-3; D gene: NA; clone size: NA; V gene: TRBV7-9; CDR3 protein: CASSLEWAGSSGNTIYF; CDR3 DNA: TGTGCCAGCAGCTTAGAATGGGCAGGCAGCTCTGGAAACACCATATATTTT
J gene: TRBJ1-6; D gene: NA; clone size: NA; V gene: TRBV9; CDR3 protein: CASSVETPQNSPLHF; CDR3 DNA: TGTGCCAGCAGCGTAGAAACCCCACAAAATTCACCCCTCCACTTT
J gene: TRBJ2-2; D gene: NA; clone size: NA; V gene: TRBV11-1; CDR3 protein: CASRRTVYTGELFF; CDR3 DNA: TGTGCCAGCAGGCGGACAGTTTACACCGGGGAGCTGTTTTTT
J gene: TRBJ2-7; D gene: NA; clone size: NA; V gene: TRBV28; CDR3 protein: CASSLIRGGYQYF; CDR3 DNA: TGTGCCAGCAGTTTAATCAGGGGCGGGTATCAGTACTTC
J gene: TRBJ2-1; D gene: TRBD2; clone size: once; V gene: TRBV7-2; CDR3 protein: CASRRSGNAPVSYNEQFF; CDR3 DNA: TGTGCCAGCAGGAGGAGCGGGAACGCCCCCGTCTCCTACAATGAGCAGTTCTTC
J gene: TRBJ1-5; D gene: NA; clone size: NA; V gene: TRBV6-6; CDR3 protein: CASSPGGGLGNQPQHF; CDR3 DNA: TGTGCCAGCAGTCCCGGGGGGGGATTAGGAAATCAGCCCCAGCATTTT
J gene: TRBJ1-1; D gene: NA; clone size: NA; V gene: TRBV7-2; CDR3 protein: CASSPGSEAFF; CDR3 DNA: TGTGCCAGCAGCCCGGGGTCTGAAGCTTTCTTT
J gene: TRBJ2-5; D gene: NA; clone size: NA; V gene: TRBV19; CDR3 protein: CASSPDSRLETQYF; CDR3 DNA: TGTGCCAGTAGTCCGGACTCGAGGTTGGAGACCCAGTACTTC
J gene: TRBJ1-1; D gene: NA; clone size: NA; V gene: TRBV19; CDR3 protein: CASGLTYTEAFF; CDR3 DNA: TGTGCCAGTGGGCTGACCTACACTGAAGCTTTCTTT
J gene: TRBJ2-1; D gene: NA; clone size: NA; V gene: TRBV6-1; CDR3 protein: CASSEGGTKGDEQFF; CDR3 DNA: TGTGCCAGCAGTGAAGGAGGGACCAAGGGGGATGAGCAGTTCTTC
J gene: TRBJ1-5; D gene: NA; clone size: few; V gene: TRBV5-6; CDR3 protein: CASSLRGGAGQPQHF; CDR3 DNA: TGTGCCAGCAGCTTGAGGGGGGGAGCGGGTCAGCCCCAGCATTTT
J gene: TRBJ2-2; D gene: NA; clone size: NA; V gene: TRBV5-1; CDR3 protein: CASSLGAVGELFF; CDR3 DNA: TGCGCCAGCAGCTTGGGGGCTGTCGGGGAGCTGTTTTTT
J gene: TRBJ2-5; D gene: NA; clone size: NA; V gene: TRBV28; CDR3 protein: CASRSGTETQYF; CDR3 DNA: TGTGCCAGCAGATCCGGGACTGAGACCCAGTACTTC
J gene: TRBJ1-6; D gene: NA; clone size: NA; V gene: TRBV6-1; CDR3 protein: CASSPENNSPLHF; CDR3 DNA: TGTGCCAGCAGCCCAGAAAATAATTCACCCCTCCACTTT
J gene: TRBJ2-7; D gene: TRBD1; clone size: NA; V gene: TRBV29-1; CDR3 protein: CSAGTGYEQYF; CDR3 DNA: TGCAGCGCTGGGACAGGCTACGAGCAGTACTTC
J gene: TRBJ1-2; D gene: TRBD1; clone size: NA; V gene: TRBV28; CDR3 protein: CASSVPGQGQYGYTF; CDR3 DNA: TGTGCCAGCAGTGTTCCGGGACAGGGACAATATGGCTACACCTTC
J gene: TRBJ2-3; D gene: NA; clone size: NA; V gene: TRBV5-8; CDR3 protein: CASSLRADTQYF; CDR3 DNA: TGTGCCAGCAGCTTGCGGGCAGATACGCAGTATTTT
J gene: TRBJ2-3; D gene: NA; clone size: once; V gene: TRBV6-5; CDR3 protein: CASSYSGTSTDTQYF; CDR3 DNA: TGTGCCAGCAGTTACTCGGGCACTAGCACAGATACGCAGTATTTT
J gene: TRBJ1-4; D gene: NA; clone size: NA; V gene: TRBV18; CDR3 protein: CASSPEGTSNEKLFF; CDR3 DNA: TGTGCCAGCTCACCTGAGGGGACTTCAAACGAAAAACTGTTTTTT
J gene: TRBJ1-1; D gene: NA; clone size: NA; V gene: TRBV19; CDR3 protein: CASIERQIAFF; CDR3 DNA: TGTGCCAGTATTGAACGACAGATCGCTTTCTTT
J gene: TRBJ2-5; D gene: NA; clone size: NA; V gene: TRBV30; CDR3 protein: CAWGSWTRGETQYF; CDR3 DNA: TGTGCCTGGGGTTCGTGGACGCGCGGGGAGACCCAGTACTTC
J gene: TRBJ2-3; D gene: NA; clone size: NA; V gene: TRBV5-1; CDR3 protein: CAARERPLADTQYF; CDR3 DNA: TGCGCCGCGAGGGAGCGGCCCCTGGCAGATACGCAGTATTTT
J gene: TRBJ1-1; D gene: NA; clone size: NA; V gene: TRBV7-9; CDR3 protein: CASSLDTGSEAFF; CDR3 DNA: TGTGCCAGCAGCTTAGATACAGGATCCGAAGCTTTCTTT
J gene: TRBJ2-3; D gene: TRBD2; clone size: few; V gene: TRBV28; CDR3 protein: CASSLKAGLAGATDTQYF; CDR3 DNA: TGTGCCAGCAGTTTAAAGGCGGGACTAGCGGGAGCTACAGATACGCAGTATTTT
J gene: TRBJ2-2; D gene: NA; clone size: NA; V gene: TRBV10-2; CDR3 protein: CASSRGLRDGELFF; CDR3 DNA: TGCGCCAGCAGTCGGGGTCTGCGGGACGGGGAGCTGTTTTTT
J gene: TRBJ2-3; D gene: TRBD2; clone size: NA; V gene: TRBV29-1; CDR3 protein: CSVDVGGGLTDTQYF; CDR3 DNA: TGCAGCGTTGATGTGGGCGGGGGGCTAACAGATACGCAGTATTTT
J gene: TRBJ1-5; D gene: NA; clone size: few; V gene: TRBV6-6; CDR3 protein: CASSYGAVYQPQHF; CDR3 DNA: TGTGCCAGCAGTTACGGGGCAGTGTATCAGCCCCAGCATTTT
J gene: TRBJ2-1; D gene: TRBD2; clone size: once; V gene: TRBV7-3; CDR3 protein: CASSPTSGGDNEQFF; CDR3 DNA: TGTGCCAGCAGCCCGACTAGCGGGGGTGACAATGAGCAGTTCTTC
J gene: TRBJ2-5; D gene: TRBD1; clone size: NA; V gene: TRBV29-1; CDR3 protein: CSVEDHRQGETQYF; CDR3 DNA: TGCAGCGTTGAAGATCACCGACAGGGCGAGACCCAGTACTTC
J gene: TRBJ2-1; D gene: NA; clone size: NA; V gene: TRBV28; CDR3 protein: CASSLEGRDEQFF; CDR3 DNA: TGTGCCAGCAGTTTAGAGGGTAGGGATGAGCAGTTCTTC
J gene: TRBJ2-3; D gene: TRBD1; clone size: NA; V gene: TRBV11-2; CDR3 protein: CASSYGQGATDTQYF; CDR3 DNA: TGTGCCAGCAGCTATGGACAGGGGGCAACGGATACGCAGTATTTT
J gene: TRBJ2-1; D gene: TRBD2; clone size: NA; V gene: TRBV19; CDR3 protein: CASSSTSGRAWNEQFF; CDR3 DNA: TGTGCCAGTAGCTCAACTAGCGGGAGGGCCTGGAATGAGCAGTTCTTC
J gene: TRBJ2-5; D gene: TRBD1; clone size: NA; V gene: TRBV5-4; CDR3 protein: CASGTGDSETQYF; CDR3 DNA: TGTGCCAGCGGGACAGGGGACTCGGAGACCCAGTACTTC
J gene: TRBJ2-7; D gene: TRBD1; clone size: NA; V gene: TRBV13; CDR3 protein: CASSPSGTGTHEQYF; CDR3 DNA: TGTGCCAGCAGCCCCTCCGGGACAGGGACCCACGAGCAGTACTTC
J gene: TRBJ2-6; D gene: NA; clone size: NA; V gene: TRBV13; CDR3 protein: CASSLTGVRPISSGANVLTF; CDR3 DNA: TGTGCCAGCAGCTTAACGGGTGTCCGGCCGATAAGCTCTGGGGCCAACGTCCTGACTTTC
J gene: TRBJ2-3; D gene: NA; clone size: NA; V gene: TRBV11-2; CDR3 protein: CASRREGVDTQYF; CDR3 DNA: TGTGCCAGCAGAAGGGAGGGGGTGGATACGCAGTATTTT
J gene: TRBJ2-6; D gene: NA; clone size: NA; V gene: TRBV6-4; CDR3 protein: CASSYSNSGSGANVLTF; CDR3 DNA: TGTGCCAGCAGTTACTCGAATTCGGGGTCTGGGGCCAACGTCCTGACTTTC
J gene: TRBJ2-3; D gene: NA; clone size: NA; V gene: TRBV9; CDR3 protein: CASSVLGGADTQYF; CDR3 DNA: TGTGCCAGCAGCGTTCTAGGGGGAGCAGATACGCAGTATTTT
J gene: TRBJ1-5; D gene: NA; clone size: NA; V gene: TRBV5-6; CDR3 protein: CASSQRFELGQPQHF; CDR3 DNA: TGTGCCAGCAGCCAACGCTTCGAACTCGGGCAGCCCCAGCATTTT
J gene: TRBJ1-1; D gene: NA; clone size: NA; V gene: TRBV27; CDR3 protein: CASSLGGGNTEAFF; CDR3 DNA: TGTGCCAGCAGTTTAGGGGGGGGGAACACTGAAGCTTTCTTT
J gene: TRBJ2-1; D gene: TRBD2; clone size: NA; V gene: TRBV7-3; CDR3 protein: CASSLLSSSGSHEQFF; CDR3 DNA: TGTGCCAGCAGCTTACTCTCGTCTAGCGGGAGTCATGAGCAGTTCTTC
J gene: TRBJ2-1; D gene: TRBD2; clone size: NA; V gene: TRBV7-9; CDR3 protein: CSSSRLAGVRGSYNEQFF; CDR3 DNA: TGTTCCAGCAGCCGACTAGCGGGAGTACGAGGCTCCTACAATGAGCAGTTCTTC
J gene: TRBJ1-3; D gene: NA; clone size: NA; V gene: TRBV19; CDR3 protein: CASSMRDNLPGNTIYF; CDR3 DNA: TGTGCCAGTAGTATGCGTGACAATCTACCTGGAAACACCATATATTTT
J gene: TRBJ2-7; D gene: TRBD2; clone size: NA; V gene: TRBV5-1; CDR3 protein: CASSGGLGFSYEQYF; CDR3 DNA: TGCGCCAGCAGCGGCGGACTAGGGTTTAGCTACGAGCAGTACTTC